This TCR beta chain is drawn from a study of blood T cells in healthy people across ages. Study observations and caveats: Changes seen in expanded clonotypes were possibly confounded by donor CMV status left unknown. Strong correlation existed between TCR beta diversity and naive T cell percentage. Per million T cells, TCR beta diversity dropped roughly linearly as age increased.

Using a J-beta primer mix together with a sample-barcoded 5' primer, a second PCR was run for about 6 to 11 cycles. TCRdb recomputed calls from the 5' RACE reads with MiXCR, one row per CDR3 protein. The top ten hold 6.5% to 8.5% of the sample, which has about 1.7 million distinct CDR3 sequences, 28% seen once. Every sample yielded at least 6.5 million isolated PBMCs. The junction had 5 bases not matched to a gene; V was cut back by 2 bases and J by 7 bases. The CDR3 extends over 15 amino acids. CDR1 and CDR2 (germline): SQVTM, ANQGSEA. This clonotype was detected a few times. Its antigen remains unknown.

This receptor was obtained from a woman aged 25 to 39 in good health. The chain carries TRBV29-1 and TRBJ1-6; 10 bases map to TRBD1. Sequencing was done on a sample of blood. As DNA, the CDR3 is TGCAGCGTTGAATCGCCGGACAGGGGGAATTCACCCCTCCACTTT. Amino acids: CSVESPDRGNSPLHF.